These T cell receptor beta chains were read from a single sample in a study of monozygotic twins with inflammatory bowel disease. TCRdb re-called the 5' RACE reads and shows each CDR3 protein once, DNA omitted. The sample totals about 160,000 distinct CDR3 sequences. Sequenced input: blood. Source of these receptors: a human donor with ulcerative colitis or Crohn's disease, or a healthy co-twin of an affected twin (not recorded which). CDR3s include the opening cysteine and the closing phenylalanine or tryptophan.

CDR3aa: CASTPSEGHTFNEQFF
j_gene: TRBJ2-1
v_gene: TRBV27

CDR3aa: CASSIVGRPADTQYF
j_gene: TRBJ2-3
v_gene: TRBV9

CDR3aa: CASSTGTGQETQYF
j_gene: TRBJ2-5
v_gene: TRBV5-1

CDR3aa: CASSLRVPENSPLHF
j_gene: TRBJ1-6
v_gene: TRBV18

CDR3aa: CASSFRESGYTF
j_gene: TRBJ1-2
v_gene: TRBV5-6

CDR3aa: CASSPAGASYEQYF
j_gene: TRBJ2-7
v_gene: TRBV4-1

CDR3aa: CASSLVGGASNEQFF
j_gene: TRBJ2-1
v_gene: TRBV5-1

CDR3aa: CASSPTENTEAFF
j_gene: TRBJ1-1
v_gene: TRBV5-6

CDR3aa: CASSPAGAGTSIYF
j_gene: TRBJ1-3
v_gene: TRBV25-1

CDR3aa: CASSLGALPLF
j_gene: TRBJ2-1
v_gene: TRBV7-9

CDR3aa: CASSIRTGANGYTF
j_gene: TRBJ1-2
v_gene: TRBV19

CDR3aa: CASSYGLASHNEQFF
j_gene: TRBJ2-1
v_gene: TRBV6-5

CDR3aa: CASSLDRDRGTEAFF
j_gene: TRBJ1-1
v_gene: TRBV13

CDR3aa: CSAGRGDRYNEQFF
j_gene: TRBJ2-1
v_gene: TRBV20-1

CDR3aa: CASSIGADLDYGYTF
j_gene: TRBJ1-2
v_gene: TRBV9

CDR3aa: CASSVQGGGNQPQHF
j_gene: TRBJ1-5
v_gene: TRBV6-1

CDR3aa: CASSLATTGIRGNTIYF
j_gene: TRBJ1-3
v_gene: TRBV7-9

CDR3aa: CASTLNGGVGDIQYF
j_gene: TRBJ2-4
v_gene: TRBV6-5

CDR3aa: CASSPSTGVYEQYF
j_gene: TRBJ2-7
v_gene: TRBV5-1

CDR3aa: CASSLVERAGPRGSNQPQHF
j_gene: TRBJ1-5
v_gene: TRBV11-2

CDR3aa: CASSLRQSLNEKLFF
j_gene: TRBJ1-4
v_gene: TRBV7-9

CDR3aa: CACSQDRKETQYF
j_gene: TRBJ2-5
v_gene: TRBV7-8

CDR3aa: CASSFHSSSGELFF
j_gene: TRBJ2-2
v_gene: TRBV5-1

CDR3aa: CASSLEGERRYF
j_gene: TRBJ2-3
v_gene: TRBV5-1

CDR3aa: CASSFGAGGPYEQYF
j_gene: TRBJ2-7
v_gene: TRBV7-2

CDR3aa: CAGSPQVATQYF
j_gene: TRBJ2-5
v_gene: TRBV7-2

CDR3aa: CASSQEWGGWETQYF
j_gene: TRBJ2-5
v_gene: TRBV4-2

CDR3aa: CASSSRTGRNEQYF
j_gene: TRBJ2-7
v_gene: TRBV5-4

CDR3aa: CASTAMGVAGEQYF
j_gene: TRBJ2-7
v_gene: TRBV2

CDR3aa: CASSFLAGVNEQYF
j_gene: TRBJ2-7
v_gene: TRBV28

CDR3aa: CASSMSTGSDSGANVLTF
j_gene: TRBJ2-6
v_gene: TRBV19

CDR3aa: CAISETPTPATGSNFF
j_gene: TRBJ2-1
v_gene: TRBV10-3

CDR3aa: CASSSSRDRTGELFF
j_gene: TRBJ2-2
v_gene: TRBV5-1

CDR3aa: CASSMDREGSGNTIYF
j_gene: TRBJ1-3
v_gene: TRBV19

CDR3aa: CASSPFYGTGSSTYYNEQFF
j_gene: TRBJ2-1
v_gene: TRBV28

CDR3aa: CSARDRGGYTF
j_gene: TRBJ1-2
v_gene: TRBV20-1